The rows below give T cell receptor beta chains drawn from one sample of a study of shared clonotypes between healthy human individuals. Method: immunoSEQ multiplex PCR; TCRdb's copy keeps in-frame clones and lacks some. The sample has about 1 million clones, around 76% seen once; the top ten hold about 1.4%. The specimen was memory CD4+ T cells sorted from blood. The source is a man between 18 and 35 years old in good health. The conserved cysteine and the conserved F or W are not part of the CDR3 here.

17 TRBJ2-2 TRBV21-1 ASNLRGQIPAGPTGELF
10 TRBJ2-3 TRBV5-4 ASSSDQPRQY
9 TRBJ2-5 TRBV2 ASSDTKTQY
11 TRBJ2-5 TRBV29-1 SVEYRTQETQY
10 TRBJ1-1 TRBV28 ASSPTYTEAF
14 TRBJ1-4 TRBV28 ASSFEGTAGNEKLF
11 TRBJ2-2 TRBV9 ASSRANTGELF
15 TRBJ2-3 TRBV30 AWSVGRGGGYTDTQY
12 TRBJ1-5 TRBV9 ASSVTGVNQPQH
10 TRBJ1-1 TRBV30 ASNRVLAEAF
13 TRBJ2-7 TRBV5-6 ASSETGGLTYEQY
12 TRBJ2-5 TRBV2 ASRRASYQETQY
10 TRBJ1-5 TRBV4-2 ASSQAEGPQH
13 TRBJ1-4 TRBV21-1 ASLTASTTNEKLF
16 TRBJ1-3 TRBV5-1 ASSLAVSGQGPGNTIY
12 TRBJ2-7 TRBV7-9 ASSSIGRGYEQY
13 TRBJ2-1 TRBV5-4 ASSLASGTGNEQF
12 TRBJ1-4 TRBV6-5 ASTQGQGSQKLF
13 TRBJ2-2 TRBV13 ASRNSGINTGELF
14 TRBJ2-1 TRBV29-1 SVGYRDIGSYNEQF
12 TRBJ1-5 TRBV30 AWGRGHSNQPQH
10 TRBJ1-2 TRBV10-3 AISESRGGYT
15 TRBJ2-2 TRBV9 ASWAGTSGKNTGELF
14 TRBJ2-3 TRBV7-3 ASRKRGTGTTDTQY
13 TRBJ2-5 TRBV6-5 ASSSTGVLQETQY
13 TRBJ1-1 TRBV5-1 ASIPGGQTNTEAF
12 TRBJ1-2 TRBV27 ASSRWGANYGYT
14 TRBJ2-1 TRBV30 AWSVGLAGGENEQF
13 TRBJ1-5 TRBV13 ASSLGDRDNQPQH
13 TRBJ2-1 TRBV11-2 ASSLDRSSYNEQF
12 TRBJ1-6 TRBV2 ASRYRDRESPLH
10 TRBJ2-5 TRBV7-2 ASSPRGETQY
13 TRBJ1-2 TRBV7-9 ASSLDPGTLAGYT
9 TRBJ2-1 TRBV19 ASSAGSEQF
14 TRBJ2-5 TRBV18 ASSPIPGGFRETQY
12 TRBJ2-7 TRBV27 ASSLAGQGYEQY
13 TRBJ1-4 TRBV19 ASSSTGGVVEKLF
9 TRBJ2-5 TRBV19 ATRQGETQY
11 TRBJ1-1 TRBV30 AWGRSRDLYAF
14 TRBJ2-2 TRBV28 ASSLYPAGASGELF
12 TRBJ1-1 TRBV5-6 ASSLREANTEAF
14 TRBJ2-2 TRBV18 ASSPRQGGNTGELF
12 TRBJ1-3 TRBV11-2 ASSLDGSPNTIY
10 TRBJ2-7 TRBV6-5 ASSSASYEQY
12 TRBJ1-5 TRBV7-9 ASSKPGGNQPQH
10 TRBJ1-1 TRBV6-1 ASRAPRTEAF
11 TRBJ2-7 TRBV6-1 ASSSVVAYEQY